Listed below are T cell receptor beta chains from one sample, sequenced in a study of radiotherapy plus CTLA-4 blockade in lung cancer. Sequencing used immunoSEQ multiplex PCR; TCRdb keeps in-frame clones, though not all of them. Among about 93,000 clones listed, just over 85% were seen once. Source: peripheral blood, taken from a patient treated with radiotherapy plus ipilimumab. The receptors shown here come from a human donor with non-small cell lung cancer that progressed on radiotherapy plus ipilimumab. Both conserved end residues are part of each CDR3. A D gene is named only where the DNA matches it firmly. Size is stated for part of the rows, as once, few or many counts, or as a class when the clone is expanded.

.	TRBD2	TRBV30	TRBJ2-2	CAWSIGLAWGTGELFF	TGTGCCTGGAGTATCGGACTAGCTTGGGGCACCGGGGAGCTGTTTTTT
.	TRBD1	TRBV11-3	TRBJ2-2	CASSYNAGGAYTGELFF	TGTGCCAGCAGCTATAACGCAGGGGGCGCCTACACCGGGGAGCTGTTTTTT
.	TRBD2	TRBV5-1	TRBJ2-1	CASSLSVAGADEQFF	TGCGCCAGCAGCTTGTCTGTAGCGGGAGCCGATGAGCAGTTCTTC
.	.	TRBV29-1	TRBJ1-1	CSAVLGLFYTEAFF	TGCAGCGCTGTATTGGGTCTTTTTTACACTGAAGCTTTCTTT
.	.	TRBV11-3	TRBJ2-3	CASSFSDTQYF	TGTGCCAGCAGCTTCTCAGATACGCAGTATTTT
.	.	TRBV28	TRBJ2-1	CASSLGLRRSEQFF	TGTGCCAGCAGTTTAGGGCTTCGCCGTAGTGAGCAGTTCTTC
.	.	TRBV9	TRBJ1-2	CASSVAGTASGYTF	TGTGCCAGCAGCGTAGCAGGGACGGCTTCGGGCTACACCTTC
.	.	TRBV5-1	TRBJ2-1	CASSLDRGEQFF	TGCGCCAGCAGCTTGGACAGAGGGGAGCAGTTCTTC
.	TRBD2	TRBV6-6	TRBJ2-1	CASSYLAASDRFF	TGTGCCAGTAGTTATCTAGCGGCCTCGGATCGGTTCTTC
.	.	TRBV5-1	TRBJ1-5	CASSPGTGALNQPQHF	TGCGCCAGCAGCCCAGGTACGGGGGCCCTCAATCAGCCCCAGCATTTT
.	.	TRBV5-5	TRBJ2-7	CASTHGDGAYEQYF	TGTGCCAGCACCCATGGGGACGGCGCCTACGAGCAGTACTTC
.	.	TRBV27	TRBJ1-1	CASYLRVGLEVTEAFF	TGTGCCAGCTACCTCAGGGTCGGGCTTGAAGTCACTGAAGCTTTCTTT
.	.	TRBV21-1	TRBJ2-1	CASSPGGEGAEGNEQFF	TGTGCCAGCAGCCCCGGAGGAGAGGGGGCGGAAGGCAATGAGCAGTTCTTC
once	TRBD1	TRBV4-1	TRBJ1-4	CASSQEGTGDEKLFF	TGCGCCAGCAGCCAAGAAGGGACAGGGGATGAAAAACTGTTTTTT
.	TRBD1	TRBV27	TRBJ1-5	CASSLSKGTGSQPQHF	TGTGCCAGCAGTTTATCCAAAGGGACAGGGTCTCAGCCCCAGCATTTT
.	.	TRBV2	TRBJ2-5	CAHHRDPQETQYF	TGTGCCCACCACCGGGACCCACAAGAGACCCAGTACTTC
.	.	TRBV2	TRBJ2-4	CASSGDGSKNIQYF	TGTGCCAGCAGCGGGGACGGCTCCAAAAACATTCAGTACTTC
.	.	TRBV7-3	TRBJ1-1	CASSLLGGDTEAFF	TGTGCCAGCAGCCTTCTAGGGGGAGACACTGAAGCTTTCTTT
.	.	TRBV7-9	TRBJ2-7	CASSLALGEQYF	TGTGCCAGCAGCTTAGCGCTGGGGGAGCAGTACTTC
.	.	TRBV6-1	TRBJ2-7	CASSEGRDLYEQYF	TGTGCCAGCAGTGAAGGTAGGGACCTCTACGAGCAGTACTTC
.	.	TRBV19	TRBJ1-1	CASSIRGNMNTEAFF	TGTGCCAGTAGTATTAGGGGAAACATGAACACTGAAGCTTTCTTT
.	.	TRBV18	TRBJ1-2	CASSPADSINYGYTF	TGTGCCAGCTCACCAGCGGACAGTATAAACTATGGCTACACCTTC
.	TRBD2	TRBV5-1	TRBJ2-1	CASSLAQTSGNYEQFF	TGCGCCAGCAGCTTGGCCCAGACTAGCGGGAACTATGAGCAGTTCTTC
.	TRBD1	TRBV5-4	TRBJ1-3	CASSRQGQSGNTIYF	TGTGCCAGCTCCAGACAGGGTCAATCTGGAAACACCATATATTTT
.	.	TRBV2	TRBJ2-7	CASSRQTSYEQYF	TGTGCCAGCAGTCGACAGACATCCTACGAGCAGTACTTC
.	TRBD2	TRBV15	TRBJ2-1	CATRRREDSYNEQFF	TGTGCCACCAGACGGCGGGAGGACTCCTACAATGAGCAGTTCTTC
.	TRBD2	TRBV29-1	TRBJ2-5	CSVGGLAGSQETQYF	TGCAGCGTTGGGGGACTAGCGGGTAGTCAAGAGACCCAGTACTTC
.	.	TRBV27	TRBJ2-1	CASSLRATYNEQFF	TGTGCCAGCAGTTTGCGGGCCACCTACAATGAGCAGTTCTTC
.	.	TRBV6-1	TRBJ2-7	CASSRHLSSYEQYF	TGTGCCAGCAGCCGACACCTCAGCTCCTACGAGCAGTACTTC
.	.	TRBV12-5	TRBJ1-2	CASGPLDYGYTF	TGTGCTAGTGGTCCCCTGGACTATGGCTACACCTTC
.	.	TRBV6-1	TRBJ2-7	CASSGLGTSYEQYF	TGTGCCAGCAGTGGCTTAGGGACCTCCTACGAGCAGTACTTC
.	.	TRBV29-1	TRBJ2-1	CSVRIPRARDEQFF	TGCAGCGTCAGAATTCCCCGGGCCCGCGATGAGCAGTTCTTC
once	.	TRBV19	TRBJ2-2	CASSIEGGNTGELFF	TGTGCCAGTAGTATAGAGGGCGGCAACACCGGGGAGCTGTTTTTT
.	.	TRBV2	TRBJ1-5	CASMQGPIQPQHF	TGTGCCAGCATGCAGGGTCCGATTCAGCCCCAGCATTTT
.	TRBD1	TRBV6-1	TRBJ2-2	CASNLQGAAGELFF	TGTGCCAGCAACCTACAGGGGGCTGCCGGGGAGCTGTTTTTT
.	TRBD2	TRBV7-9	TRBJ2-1	CASSLSGSYNEQFF	TGTGCCAGCAGCTTAAGCGGGAGCTACAATGAGCAGTTCTTC
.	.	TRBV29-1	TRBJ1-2	CSVGQEGPGYTF	TGCAGCGTTGGGCAAGAGGGCCCTGGCTACACCTTC
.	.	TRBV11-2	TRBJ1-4	CASSPMGRETEKLFF	TGTGCCAGCAGCCCGATGGGCAGGGAGACTGAAAAACTGTTTTTT
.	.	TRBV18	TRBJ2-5	CASSLGQPWRGTLQETQYF	TGTGCCAGCTCACTTGGACAACCGTGGCGTGGGACCCTCCAAGAGACCCAGTACTTC